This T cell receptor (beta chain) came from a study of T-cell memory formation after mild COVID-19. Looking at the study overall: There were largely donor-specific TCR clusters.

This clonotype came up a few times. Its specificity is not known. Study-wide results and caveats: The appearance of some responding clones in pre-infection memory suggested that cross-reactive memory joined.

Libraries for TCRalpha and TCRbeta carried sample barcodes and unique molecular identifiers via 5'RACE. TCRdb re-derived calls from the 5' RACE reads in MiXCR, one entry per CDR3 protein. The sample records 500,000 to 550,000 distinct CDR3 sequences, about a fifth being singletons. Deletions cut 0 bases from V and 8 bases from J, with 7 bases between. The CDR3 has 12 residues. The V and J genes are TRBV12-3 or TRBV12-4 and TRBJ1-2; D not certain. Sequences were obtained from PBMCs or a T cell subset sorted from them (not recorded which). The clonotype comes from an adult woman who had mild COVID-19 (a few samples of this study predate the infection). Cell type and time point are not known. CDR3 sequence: CASSLALKGYTF. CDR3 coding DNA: TGTGCCAGCAGTTTAGCGCTAAAGGGCTACACCTTC.